This passage covers 29 T cell receptor beta chains from one sample sequenced in a study of T cell responses to AZD1222 COVID-19 vaccine. Using immunoSEQ multiplex PCR, the repertoire was profiled, and TCRdb retains in-frame clones only, with some absent. The sample shows about 140,000 clones, 92% of them seen only once. Specimen: peripheral blood, collected 28 days after the second AZD1222 dose. The origin of the receptors is an adult who received the AZD1222 COVID-19 vaccine.

The chain combines TRBV6-2 or TRBV6-3 with TRBJ2-7, with D tentatively TRBD1 or TRBD2 (5 bases each). Germline CDR1 and CDR2: MNHEY and SVGEGT. Between the trimmed V and J ends, which lost 6 bases and 2 bases, there was a span of 14 bases. This CDR3 region has 14 residues. In nucleotides, the CDR3 is TGTGCCAGCAGCCCCCGAGGGACCCCCTACGAGCAGTACTTC. Translated, it gives CASSPRGTPYEQYF.

V is TRBV28 and J is TRBJ1-5, with 9 bases matching TRBD1. V lost 6 bases, J lost 6 bases, and 12 bases stayed unmatched. CDR3 size: 16 residues. In germline, CDR1 is MDHEN, CDR2 SYDVKM. CDR3 in amino acids: CASSSILGTGSQPQHF. DNA for the CDR3: TGTGCCAGCAGCAGCATACTAGGGACAGGGAGTCAGCCCCAGCATTTT.

V and J are TRBV9 and TRBJ1-1; no firm D call. Germline loops: CDR1 SGDLS, CDR2 YYNGEE. The V end lost 3 bases, the J end lost 5 bases, and 23 bases lay between the germline ends. This CDR3 has 17 amino acids. DNA of the CDR3: TGTGCCAGCAGCGCTTTCAATATAGACACCCTCGGGACTGAAGCTTTCTTT. It specifies CASSAFNIDTLGTEAFF.

This CDR3 reads CASSPWGTEAFF. The CDR3 DNA reads TGCGCCAGCAGCCCGTGGGGCACTGAAGCTTTCTTT. This sequence joins TRBV5-1 and TRBJ1-1; D unclear. V lost 4 bases and J lost 4, with 8 bases in between. CDR1 SGHRS and CDR2 YFSETQ come from the germline V gene. The CDR3 is 12 residues long.

The V gene is TRBV20-1, the J gene TRBJ1-1; D is unresolved. V was cut by 3 bases and J by 4 bases, with 21 bases left in between. Per the germline V gene, CDR1 is DFQATT and CDR2 is SNEGSKA (reference sequence). CDR3 size: 16 residues. The CDR3 DNA reads TGCAGTGCTAGTCGGGGAGATCTTCGGCGGGGCACTGAAGCTTTCTTT. This encodes CSASRGDLRRGTEAFF.

This clone appeared once. The CDR3, as DNA: TGTGCCTGGAGAGCCACAGGGATTTATGAAAAACTGTTTTTT. This codes for CAWRATGIYEKLFF. The chain recombines TRBV30 with TRBJ1-4; perhaps TRBD1 as D (6 bases). Germline CDR1 GTSNPN, CDR2 SVGIG (reference sequence). Trimming took 3 bases from V and 6 from J, leaving 14 bases between them. This CDR3 contains 14 residues.

The chain has TRBV5-1 and TRBJ1-6; TRBD1 might be the D (6 bases). The V and J ends lost 4 bases and 5 bases respectively, with 10 bases between them. The CDR3 runs 14 residues. Germline V gives CDR1 SGHRS, CDR2 YFSETQ. The CDR3 nucleotides are TGCGCCAGCAGCCGGGAGGGGGATAATTCACCCCTCCACTTT. Translation gives CASSREGDNSPLHF.

The chain carries TRBV28 and TRBJ1-6; TRBD1 aligns across 10 bases. The CDR3 loop spans 14 amino acids. Germline V gene data show CDR1 as MDHEN and CDR2 as SYDVKM. The ends lost 6 bases at V and 8 bases at J; junction bases unmatched: 4. The CDR3: CASSQTGGHSPLHF. CDR3 DNA: TGTGCCAGCAGCCAGACAGGGGGCCATTCACCCCTCCACTTT.

The chain employs TRBV6-5 and TRBJ1-6, with 7 bases fitting TRBD1. V shed 8 bases and J 10 bases; nucleotides not matched to a gene: 11. CDR1 and CDR2 (germline): MNHEY, SVGAGI. CDR3 length: 14 amino acids. Here the CDR3 reads CASGSGGLRSPLHF. The CDR3 coding sequence is TGTGCCAGCGGCTCAGGGGGGCTTCGGTCACCCCTCCACTTT.

The chain combines TRBV28 with TRBJ1-1, with 7 bases matching TRBD1. Germline CDR1 MDHEN, CDR2 SYDVKM. This CDR3 is built from 15 residues. V gave up 1 base and J gave up 5 bases; unmatched junction bases: 7. The CDR3 DNA reads TGTGCCAGCAGTTTATTTACAGGGGATATGACTGAAGCTTTCTTT. Encoded protein: CASSLFTGDMTEAFF.

The chain couples TRBV18 to TRBJ1-1, with D unclear. From germline, CDR1 is KGHSH and CDR2 LQKENI. V was clipped by 8 bases and J by 7 bases, with 14 bases between them. This CDR3 contains 12 residues. CDR3 coding DNA: TGTGCCAGCAACAGAGGAGTGGATGAAGCTTTCTTT. It codes for CASNRGVDEAFF.

The chain joins TRBV7-6 to TRBJ2-1, with 11 nucleotides matching TRBD2. V gave up 1 base and J gave up 1 base; unmatched junction bases: 6. CDR1 is SGHVS, CDR2 FNYEAQ, per germline. The CDR3 has 18 residues. As DNA, the CDR3 is TGTGCCAGCAGCTTAGGGAGACTAGCGGGAAGGTCCTACAATGAGCAGTTCTTC. It yields the protein CASSLGRLAGRSYNEQFF.

The chain combines TRBV28 with TRBJ1-5, with TRBD1 as a possible D gene (5 bases). Trimming removed 5 bases at V and 6 bases at J, with 11 bases between. The germline V gene has CDR1 MDHEN and CDR2 SYDVKM. This CDR3 has 13 amino acids. CDR3: CASSTSQGQPQHF. CDR3 sequence (DNA): TGTGCCAGCAGTACCTCTCAGGGTCAGCCCCAGCATTTT. Full variable domain (outside the CDR3, taken from reference TRBV28 and TRBJ1-5): DVKVTQSSRYLVKRTGEKVFLECVQDMDHENMFWYRQDPGLGLRLIYFSYDVKMKEKGDIPEGYSVSREKKERFSLILESASTNQTSMYLCASSTSQGQPQHFGDGTRLSIL.

This sequence joins TRBV28 and TRBJ2-5, with a tentative D call TRBD2 (6 bases). The germline V gene encodes CDR1 MDHEN and CDR2 SYDVKM. V was trimmed by 5 bases and J by 4 bases, leaving 11 bases between them. This CDR3 contains 13 residues. The CDR3 loop is CASSPAGGETQYF. CDR3 nucleotides: TGTGCCAGCAGTCCGGCCGGGGGAGAGACCCAGTACTTC.

The chain employs TRBV12-5 and TRBJ1-1, with a possible D match to TRBD1 (5 bases). From germline, CDR1 is LGHNT and CDR2 FRNRAP. Trimming cost V 3 bases and J 8 bases, with 13 bases left between them. This CDR3 is built from 13 residues. Written as DNA, the CDR3 is TGTGCTAGTGGTTTACGCGCGGGGGACGAAGCTTTCTTT. Its translation: CASGLRAGDEAFF.

J is TRBJ2-3 and V is TRBV10-1; D possibly corresponds to TRBD1 (5 bases). Trimming stripped 6 bases from V and 5 bases from J, with 15 bases between. The germline gives CDR1 WNHNN, CDR2 SYGVQD (reference sequence). The CDR3 has 14 residues. DNA for the CDR3: TGCGCCAGCAGCGACGCCGACAGACTAGATACGCAGTATTTT. It yields the protein CASSDADRLDTQYF.

The J gene is TRBJ2-2, the V gene TRBV9, with no clear D. CDR3 length equals 14 residues. The V and J ends lost 0 bases and 4 bases respectively, with 7 bases between them. In germline, CDR1 is SGDLS, CDR2 YYNGEE. The CDR3, as DNA: TGTGCCAGCAGCGTAGCAGGTTCCACCGGGGAGCTGTTTTTT. Protein: CASSVAGSTGELFF.

This chain links TRBV7-2 with TRBJ1-1; tentative D call: TRBD1 (5 bases). The CDR3 is 15 residues long. Trimming removed 4 bases at V and 5 bases at J, with 17 bases between. The germline gives CDR1 SGHTA, CDR2 FQGNSA. This CDR3 reads CASSWGLGRGTEAFF. The CDR3 DNA follows: TGTGCCAGCAGCTGGGGGTTGGGCCGTGGAACTGAAGCTTTCTTT.

This chain connects TRBV11-3 to TRBJ1-2; the match to TRBD1 covers 7 bases. CDR3 length: 17 amino acids. Germline V gene lookup returns CDR1 SGHNT and CDR2 YENEEA. Trimming removed 5 bases from V and 4 bases from J; junction bases left unmatched: 16. The CDR3 DNA sequence: TGTGCCAGCAGCACATATTTTAAAGGGGGGACAGCCTATGGCTACACCTTC. Amino acid sequence: CASSTYFKGGTAYGYTF.

V usage is TRBV27 and J usage is TRBJ1-6; D not resolved. V was pared by 4 bases and J by 3 bases, with 13 bases between. This CDR3 comprises 16 residues. Germline V lookup: CDR1 MNHEY, CDR2 SMNVEV (reference sequence). CDR3 protein: CASSSEGPSYNSPLHF. In DNA, the CDR3 is TGTGCCAGCAGTTCTGAAGGACCGAGCTATAATTCACCCCTCCACTTT.

In this sample, this clone turned up a few times. The J gene is TRBJ2-1, the V gene TRBV6-2 or TRBV6-3; TRBD2 matches at 13 bases. The CDR3 runs to 14 residues. With V trimmed by 6 bases and J by 9 bases, 5 bases remained unmatched. The germline V gene encodes CDR1 MNHEY and CDR2 SVGEGT. The CDR3: CASSWTSGSVEQFF. The CDR3 nucleotides are TGTGCCAGCAGCTGGACTAGCGGGAGTGTTGAGCAGTTCTTC.

The chain links TRBV19 to TRBJ1-5, with TRBD1 identical over 9 bases. CDR3 length equals 17 residues. The germline V gene encodes CDR1 LNHDA and CDR2 SQIVND (reference sequence). J was trimmed by 4 bases and V by 3 bases; bases with no gene match: 10. CDR3 DNA: TGTGCCAGTAGTATGGGGGTCTACAGGGGGCTGAATCAGCCCCAGCATTTT. It yields the protein CASSMGVYRGLNQPQHF.

The chain has TRBV5-1 and TRBJ2-6; TRBD1 agrees at 10 bases. CDR3 size: 21 residues. With 3 bases clipped from V and 1 base from J, the junction kept 16 bases outside the gene matches. Germline V CDR1 and CDR2: SGHRS, YFSETQ. CDR3 DNA: TGCGCCAGCAGCTCCGACAGGGGGCGCGGGTTTAAGAGTTCTGGGGCCAACGTCCTGACTTTC. Amino acids: CASSSDRGRGFKSSGANVLTF.

J is TRBJ1-1 and V is TRBV6-5; TRBD1 might be the D (5 bases). This CDR3 spans 13 amino acids. V was cut by 8 bases and J by 5 bases, with 15 bases left in between. CDR1 and CDR2 from the germline V gene are MNHEY and SVGAGI. The CDR3 sequence: CASHQGRITEAFF. CDR3 coding DNA: TGTGCCAGCCACCAGGGAAGAATTACTGAAGCTTTCTTT.

This clone showed up just once. This rearrangement joins TRBV5-1 to TRBJ2-1; D is ambiguous. This CDR3 contains 15 residues. Trimming removed 0 bases from V and 0 bases from J, with 7 bases in between. Germline lookup yields CDR1 SGHRS and CDR2 YFSETQ. The CDR3 loop reads CASSLVESSYNEQFF. The CDR3 DNA is TGCGCCAGCAGCTTGGTGGAGAGCTCCTACAATGAGCAGTTCTTC. Complete variable domain (other parts from reference TRBV5-1 and TRBJ2-1): KAGVTQTPRYLIKTRGQQVTLSCSPISGHRSVSWYQQTPGQGLQFLFEYFSETQRNKGNFPGRFSGRQFSNSRSEMNVSTLELGDSALYLCASSLVESSYNEQFFGPGTRLTVL.

This clone showed up just a few times. The CDR3 here is CASSQEVRAGTGGSYTF. The CDR3 DNA follows: TGTGCCAGCAGCCAAGAAGTTAGGGCAGGGACAGGGGGAAGCTACACCTTC. This sequence joins TRBV4-2 and TRBJ1-2; TRBD1 aligns across 11 bases. Germline CDR1 and CDR2: LGHNA and YNFKEQ. J gave up 9 bases and V 0 bases, and 12 bases lay outside the gene matches. The CDR3 is 17 residues long.

The chain is built from TRBV5-4 and TRBJ1-1; D ambiguous. In germline, CDR1 is SGHNT, CDR2 YYREEE (reference sequence). The CDR3 is 15 residues long. V was cut by 4 bases and J by 4 bases, with 17 bases left in between. The CDR3 sequence: CASSVGRATGTEAFF. In DNA, the CDR3 is TGTGCCAGCAGCGTTGGGAGAGCTACGGGCACTGAAGCTTTCTTT.

V gene TRBV5-1 combines with J gene TRBJ2-5; tentative D call: TRBD2 (6 bases). CDR1 and CDR2 (germline): SGHRS, YFSETQ. Between the trimmed V and J ends, which lost 4 bases and 5 bases, there was a span of 18 bases. CDR3 length equals 15 residues. CDR3 residues: CASSLLAQSGETQYF. DNA of the CDR3: TGCGCCAGCAGCCTGCTAGCGCAGTCTGGGGAGACCCAGTACTTC.

The V and J genes are TRBV15 and TRBJ2-7; D might be TRBD1 (5 bases). The CDR3 sequence is 15 residues long. Germline loops: CDR1 LNHNV, CDR2 YYDKDF (reference sequence). Trimming pared 0 bases from V and 0 bases from J, leaving 9 bases between. The CDR3 here is CATSRDPGPSYEQYF. The CDR3 DNA is TGTGCCACCAGCAGAGATCCAGGGCCCTCCTACGAGCAGTACTTC.